The rows below give T cell receptor beta chains drawn from one sample of a study of blood T cell repertoires in COVID-19. Sequencing used immunoSEQ multiplex PCR; TCRdb keeps in-frame clones, though not all of them. The sample carries a few hundred thousand clones, around 85% recorded once. The sample was peripheral blood. Receptor source: a human donor with COVID-19, enrolled during active disease. The donor label of this sample is uncertain. The CDR3 runs from the conserved cysteine through the conserved F or W. Each record gives: clone size, J gene, V gene, CDR3 length, D gene, CDR3 DNA, CDR3 protein. D genes are given only for firm matches. The size entry is marked missing in some rows and otherwise reads once, few, many or a size class.

NA TRBJ1-1 TRBV6-2/TRBV6-3 14 NA TGTGCCAGCAGTTACTCACAGGGAATTACTGAAGCTTTCTTT CASSYSQGITEAFF
NA TRBJ2-7 TRBV12-3/TRBV12-4 12 NA TGTGCCAGCAGGTCAGGACACTACGAGCAGTACTTC CASRSGHYEQYF
few TRBJ1-5 TRBV5-1 15 NA TGCGCCAGCAGCTTGGCCGGGAACACTAATCAGCCCCAGCATTTT CASSLAGNTNQPQHF
NA TRBJ2-1 TRBV19 15 TRBD2 TGTGCCAGTAGTAAGCGGGAGGGCCGAATAAATGAGCAGTTCTTC CASSKREGRINEQFF
NA TRBJ2-1 TRBV5-1 14 TRBD2 TGCGCCAGCAGCTTCAGACTAGCGACAGGTGAGCAGTTCTTC CASSFRLATGEQFF
NA TRBJ1-1 TRBV10-1 14 TRBD1 TGCGCCAGCAGACCGGACAGGCGACACACTGAAGCTTTCTTT CASRPDRRHTEAFF
NA TRBJ2-2 TRBV10-3 12 NA TGTGCCATCGCGCAGAACACCGGGGAGCTGTTTTTT CAIAQNTGELFF
NA TRBJ1-6 TRBV6-5 14 NA TGTGCCAGCAGGGTGGAGGGAGGGAATTCACCCCTCCACTTT CASRVEGGNSPLHF
NA TRBJ1-2 TRBV6-5 14 NA TGTGCCAGCAGTTACGGGGGGTCCAACTATGGCTACACCTTC CASSYGGSNYGYTF
NA TRBJ2-1 TRBV12-3/TRBV12-4 13 TRBD1 TGTGCCAGCAGCCCCGGACAGGGTAGTGAGCAGTTCTTC CASSPGQGSEQFF
NA TRBJ2-3 TRBV7-3 17 TRBD2 TGTGCCAGCAGCTTAACAGGGACGGGGGGAGCCACAGATACGCAGTATTTT CASSLTGTGGATDTQYF
NA TRBJ2-7 TRBV6-5 14 TRBD1 TGTGCCAGCAGTTGGGGGACAGGGGTTTACGAGCAGTACTTC CASSWGTGVYEQYF
NA TRBJ2-5 TRBV5-6 13 NA TGTGCCAGCAGCTCGGAGGGAGTAGAGACCCAGTACTTC CASSSEGVETQYF
NA TRBJ2-7 TRBV7-2 15 TRBD2 TGTGCCAGCAGCTCCATAGCGGGCCCCGAACGCGAGCAGTACTTC CASSSIAGPEREQYF
NA TRBJ2-7 TRBV6-5 13 NA TGTGCCAGCAGTCGACCTAGCTCCTACGAGCAGTACTTC CASSRPSSYEQYF
NA TRBJ1-2 TRBV9 17 TRBD1 TGTGCCAGCAGCGTAGATATAGGGGACAGCTGGGGAACTTCCTACACCTTC CASSVDIGDSWGTSYTF
NA TRBJ2-1 TRBV29-1 14 NA TGCAGCGTTGAAGTCGCGGGACTCGCGGGGGAGCAGTTCTTC CSVEVAGLAGEQFF
NA TRBJ2-7 TRBV7-3 15 NA TGTGCCAGCAGCGATCCAGGGGCCCCCCCCTACGAGCAGTACTTC CASSDPGAPPYEQYF
NA TRBJ1-2 TRBV27 15 NA TGTGCCAGCAGTTTATACGGGGGGGGGAACTATGGCTACACCTTC CASSLYGGGNYGYTF
few TRBJ1-1 TRBV28 15 NA TGTGCCAGCAGTTCGGGGGGGGGTCCACTCCCTGAAGCTTTCTTT CASSSGGGPLPEAFF
NA TRBJ1-2 TRBV29-1 15 NA TGCAGCGTTGAACTGTGGTGGGGAGCGAAGTATGGCTACACCTTC CSVELWWGAKYGYTF
NA TRBJ2-5 TRBV30 15 NA TGTGCCTGGGACAGACTAGGGGACGTCCAAGAGACCCAGTACTTC CAWDRLGDVQETQYF
NA TRBJ1-2 TRBV18 17 TRBD1 TGTGCCAGCTCACCAGGGACAGGGGGACTTACCAACTATGGCTACACCTTC CASSPGTGGLTNYGYTF
NA TRBJ2-1 TRBV5-5 13 TRBD1 TGTGCCAGCAGTAGAACAGGGGGCAATGAGCAGTTCTTC CASSRTGGNEQFF
NA TRBJ2-1 TRBV11-3 15 NA TGTGCCAGCAGCTTTGCGCTAGCTACGTTAAATGAGCAGTTCTTC CASSFALATLNEQFF
NA TRBJ1-4 TRBV19 15 TRBD1 TGTGCCAGTAGTACTCCCGGGACAGGGGGCGAAAAACTGTTTTTT CASSTPGTGGEKLFF
NA TRBJ2-1 TRBV24-1 14 NA TGTGCCACCAGTGATTCTAGCGCCACCAATGAGCAGTTCTTC CATSDSSATNEQFF
NA TRBJ1-2 TRBV12-3/TRBV12-4 13 TRBD1 TGTGCCAGCAGTCGGGACAGGGACTATGGCTACACCTTC CASSRDRDYGYTF
NA TRBJ2-2 TRBV7-9 15 NA TGTGCCAGCAGCTTACTGTCAGGGAATACCGGGGAGCTGTTTTTT CASSLLSGNTGELFF
NA TRBJ1-1 TRBV12-5 16 NA TGTGCTAGTGGTCCCCGACCCGTAGGGGCGAACACTGAAGCTTTCTTT CASGPRPVGANTEAFF
NA TRBJ2-5 TRBV6-2/TRBV6-3 16 TRBD2 TGTGCCAGCAGTCCGGGACTAGCGGCGGAGGCTGAGACCCAGTACTTC CASSPGLAAEAETQYF
NA TRBJ2-1 TRBV6-6 14 NA TGTGCCAGCAGTTACTCCCCCTCTTACAATGAGCAGTTCTTC CASSYSPSYNEQFF
NA TRBJ1-1 TRBV28 13 NA TGTGCCAGCAGCCCCGGTTCTGTGGTGCGGGCTTTCTTT CASSPGSVVRAFF
few TRBJ2-2 TRBV4-1 15 NA TGCGCCAGCAGCCAGCGGACACTTAATGACGGGGAGCTGTTTTTT CASSQRTLNDGELFF
NA TRBJ2-7 TRBV7-2 15 TRBD2 TGTGCCAGCAGTAGGCCCGGGACTAGTCTCTACGAGCAGTACTTC CASSRPGTSLYEQYF
NA TRBJ2-3 TRBV5-1 17 NA TGCGCCAGCAGACTCGAAGGGGTAACCTTTAGCACAGATACGCAGTATTTT CASRLEGVTFSTDTQYF
NA TRBJ2-1 TRBV9 15 TRBD2 TGTGCCAGCAGCAAAGGACTAGCCGGACTAGGGGAGCAGTTCTTC CASSKGLAGLGEQFF
NA TRBJ1-5 TRBV10-3 14 NA TGTGCCATCAGTGCGGGAGATAGCAATCAGCCCCAGCATTTT CAISAGDSNQPQHF
NA TRBJ2-4 TRBV7-3 15 NA TGTGCCAGCAGCTTAAGTCCCCTAGCCAAAAACATTCAGTACTTC CASSLSPLAKNIQYF
NA TRBJ2-7 TRBV4-1 12 NA TGCGCCAGCAGCCAAGAGGGCCACGAGCAGTACTTC CASSQEGHEQYF
NA TRBJ2-2 TRBV14 13 NA TGTGCCAGCAGCCAAGTGCGTACCGGGGAGCTGTTTTTT CASSQVRTGELFF
NA TRBJ2-1 TRBV11-2 18 TRBD2 TGTGCCAGCAGCCGAGGGGGGGGGACTAGCGGGAGTTACAATGAGCAGTTCTTC CASSRGGGTSGSYNEQFF
NA TRBJ2-2 TRBV5-4 16 NA TGTGCCAGCAGCTCCCGCGTTGTCCAAAACACCGGGGAGCTGTTTTTT CASSSRVVQNTGELFF
NA TRBJ2-1 TRBV11-2 15 TRBD2 TGTGCCAGCAGCGACGGACTAGCGGGAATCAATGAGCAGTTCTTC CASSDGLAGINEQFF
NA TRBJ2-1 TRBV28 12 NA TGTGCCAGCAGTTCCGTCTACAATGAGCAGTTCTTC CASSSVYNEQFF
NA TRBJ2-1 TRBV9 18 TRBD2 TGTGCCAGCAGCGTAGGACTAGCGGGAGAACTTGGAGGCAATGAGCAGTTCTTC CASSVGLAGELGGNEQFF
NA TRBJ1-6 TRBV6-5 15 TRBD1 TGTGCCAGCAGGGGACAGGGGGTGCGTACTTCACCCCTCCACTTT CASRGQGVRTSPLHF